This T cell receptor beta chain is from a study of blood T cell repertoires in COVID-19. Sequenced by immunoSEQ multiplex PCR; TCRdb stores in-frame clones only, minus some. The sample shows roughly 150,000 clones, around three quarters of them seen only once. This TCR derives from a man between 60 and 75 years old with acute or convalescent COVID-19. Material for sequencing was peripheral blood.

This chain's CDR3 is CASSPRASLGEQFF. CDR3 sequence (DNA): TGTGCCAGCTCACCACGGGCGTCGCTGGGTGAGCAGTTCTTC. The rearrangement links TRBV18 to TRBJ2-1, with D uncertain. Looked up from germline, CDR1 is KGHSH and CDR2 is LQKENI. The CDR3 has 14 amino acids. Trimming stripped 1 base from V and 9 bases from J, with 13 bases between.